The 21 T cell receptor beta chains listed next were all sequenced from one sample in a study of ipilimumab plus nivolumab after autologous stem cell transplantation. Produced via immunoSEQ multiplex PCR; TCRdb's table is partial and in-frame only. The data hold roughly 12,000 clones, with more than 60% observed a single time. The sample in question was PBMCs, obtained in a trial of ipilimumab plus nivolumab as post-transplant consolidation. The receptors derive from a male donor with multiple myeloma.

This chain uses TRBV9 with TRBJ2-1, with TRBD1 identical over 7 bases. V trimming: 2 bases; J trimming: 5 bases; junction bases outside the gene matches: 4. The CDR3 covers 14 residues. Germline assignment: CDR1 SGDLS and CDR2 YYNGEE. CDR3 DNA: TGTGCCAGCAGCGTGACAGGGAAAAACAATGAGCAGTTCTTC. Amino acids: CASSVTGKNNEQFF.

This rearrangement joins TRBV4-3 to TRBJ2-2; perhaps D is TRBD1 or TRBD2 (5 bases each). Germline loops: CDR1 LGHNA, CDR2 YSLEER. Trimming stripped 5 bases from V and 4 bases from J, with 11 bases between. The CDR3 is made up of 14 amino acids. The CDR3 loop reads CASSFQGTTGELFF. As DNA, the CDR3 is TGCGCCAGCAGCTTCCAAGGGACCACCGGGGAGCTGTTTTTT.

In this sample, this clone is medium-sized. The chain employs TRBV10-3 and TRBJ2-7; D call uncertain. V was clipped by 0 bases and J by 1 base, with 7 bases between them. The CDR3 spans 14 residues. Looked up from germline, CDR1 is ENHRY and CDR2 is SYGVKD. The CDR3 nucleotides are TGTGCCATCAGTGAGTCGGACGATTCCTACGAGCAGTACTTC. Protein sequence: CAISESDDSYEQYF.

The CDR3 nucleotides are TGTGCCAGCAGATTCACCGGGCAAACCTACGAGCAGTACTTC. Protein sequence: CASRFTGQTYEQYF. The J gene is TRBJ2-7, the V gene TRBV6-1, with D unclear. The CDR3 loop spans 14 amino acids. Trimming removed 6 bases at V and 2 bases at J, with 14 bases between. Germline-derived CDR1 and CDR2 are MNHNS and SASEGT.

This chain joins TRBV6-1 and TRBJ1-5, with unresolved D. The V gene's germline CDR1 is MNHNS and CDR2 SASEGT. Trimming shortened V by 0 bases and J by 5 bases, and 11 bases separated the two germline ends. CDR3 length: 15 amino acids. CDR3 DNA sequence: TGTGCCAGCAGTGAAGCCCCCCCAAAATATCAGCCCCAGCATTTT. It codes for CASSEAPPKYQPQHF.

V is TRBV28 and J is TRBJ1-2; the D is unclear. The V and J ends lost 1 base and 1 base respectively, with 19 bases between them. The germline V gene encodes CDR1 MDHEN and CDR2 SYDVKM. The CDR3 covers 18 residues. CDR3 amino acids: CASSLSRRVVSFNYGYTF. CDR3 in DNA: TGTGCCAGCAGTTTATCTCGTAGGGTGGTGTCCTTTAACTATGGCTACACCTTC.

The chain recombines TRBV19 with TRBJ2-1; TRBD2 aligns across 8 bases. With V trimmed by 0 bases and J by 4 bases, 2 bases remained unmatched. CDR3 length: 15 amino acids. Germline lookup yields CDR1 LNHDA and CDR2 SQIVND (reference sequence). The CDR3 coding sequence is TGTGCCAGTAGTATAGAACTAGCGGCATACAATGAGCAGTTCTTC. Translation: CASSIELAAYNEQFF.

The V gene is TRBV10-3, the J gene TRBJ2-3; the D call may be TRBD1 or TRBD2 (5 bases each). This CDR3 has 15 amino acids. V was pared by 10 bases and J by 1 base, with 18 bases between. Looked up from germline, CDR1 is ENHRY and CDR2 is SYGVKD. CDR3 loop: CATRNPVGGTDTQYF. CDR3 in DNA: TGTGCCACCCGAAATCCAGTGGGGGGCACAGATACGCAGTATTTT.

V and J are TRBV7-3 and TRBJ2-2; TRBD2 aligns across 8 bases. Germline CDR1 SGHTA, CDR2 FQGTGA. V shed 1 base and J 0 bases; nucleotides not matched to a gene: 10. CDR3 length equals 19 residues. CDR3: CASSLKDAELAANTGELFF. Here the CDR3 DNA reads TGTGCCAGCAGCTTAAAGGACGCGGAACTAGCGGCGAACACCGGGGAGCTGTTTTTT. Based on the CDR3 plus reference TRBV7-3 and TRBJ2-2, the full variable domain is GAGVSQTPSNKVTEKGKYVELRCDPISGHTALYWYRQSLGQGPEFLIYFQGTGAADDSGLPNDRFFAVRPEGSVSTLKIQRTERGDSAVYLCASSLKDAELAANTGELFFGEGSRLTVL.

The chain carries TRBV7-9 and TRBJ1-3; weak D call: TRBD1 (6 bases). This CDR3 spans 14 amino acids. CDR1 is SEHNR and CDR2 is FQNEAQ in the germline V gene (reference sequence). V was trimmed by 0 bases and J by 8 bases, leaving 11 bases between them. Here the CDR3 DNA reads TGTGCCAGCAGCTTAGCTTCGGGGGCAGACACCATATATTTT. This codes for CASSLASGADTIYF.

The rearrangement uses TRBV5-1 and TRBJ2-3; the D gene is possibly TRBD2 (6 bases). Germline loops: CDR1 SGHRS, CDR2 YFSETQ. V was shortened by 7 bases and J by 1 base, with 19 bases between the two germline ends. The CDR3 is made up of 16 amino acids. The CDR3 is CASGPGTQSRTDTQYF. In DNA, the CDR3 is TGCGCCAGCGGACCCGGGACTCAGAGCCGCACAGATACGCAGTATTTT.

CDR3: CASSLRLGELFF. CDR3 DNA: TGTGCCAGCAGCTTGAGGCTCGGGGAGCTGTTTTTT. V is TRBV5-6 and J is TRBJ2-2; D is unresolved. This CDR3 region has 12 residues. Germline V gene lookup returns CDR1 SGHDT and CDR2 YYEEEE. Trimming cost V 1 base and J 7 bases, with 5 bases left between them.

The J gene is TRBJ1-1, the V gene TRBV20-1, with D possibly matching TRBD1 (5 bases). Germline V gene sequence: CDR1 DFQATT, CDR2 SNEGSKA (reference sequence). The CDR3 length is 11 residues. The V gene lost 5 bases and the J gene lost 3 bases, with 7 bases spanning the gap. CDR3 region: CSAPGDTEAFF. The CDR3, as DNA: TGCAGTGCTCCGGGGGACACTGAAGCTTTCTTT.

V usage is TRBV2 and J usage is TRBJ1-4; 8 bases fit TRBD1. Looked up from germline, CDR1 is SNHLY and CDR2 is FYNNEI. V lost 6 bases, J lost 7 bases, and 7 bases stayed unmatched. This CDR3 has 14 residues. The CDR3 sequence: CASRDRVGSEKLFF. The DNA for the CDR3 is TGTGCCAGCAGGGACAGGGTCGGGAGTGAAAAACTGTTTTTT.

About this clone itself: One end of the junction is discordant with germline, which a read error may explain. This chain connects TRBV6-1 to TRBJ2-3, with no clear D. There are 11 residues in the CDR3. Germline V CDR1 and CDR2: MNHNS, SASEGT. CDR3 sequence reads: CASSSPGPPVF. DNA for the CDR3: TGTGCCAGTTCATCGCCGGGCCCCCCAGTCTTT.

This rearrangement joins TRBV30 to TRBJ1-6; 11 nucleotides align to TRBD1. V was clipped by 4 bases and J by 9 bases; unmatched bases: 2. This CDR3 contains 13 residues. Germline V CDR1 and CDR2: GTSNPN, SVGIG (reference sequence). The CDR3 protein is CAWTGQGASPLHF. CDR3 DNA: TGTGCCTGGACTGGACAGGGGGCTTCACCCCTCCACTTT.

In its sample, this clone was seen once. This chain uses TRBV4-2 with TRBJ2-3; 8 bases are a match to TRBD2. Germline V CDR1 and CDR2: LGHNA, YNFKEQ. CDR3 size: 19 residues. Trimming removed 0 bases from V and 3 bases from J; junction bases left unmatched: 14. This CDR3 is CASSQDAGLARGRTDTQYF. The DNA of the CDR3 is TGTGCCAGCAGCCAAGATGCCGGACTAGCTCGTGGGAGGACAGATACGCAGTATTTT.

The J gene is TRBJ2-3, the V gene TRBV9; D is ambiguous. V dropped 0 bases and J dropped 4 bases, with 9 bases sitting between them. This CDR3 region has 14 residues. Per the germline V gene, CDR1 is SGDLS and CDR2 is YYNGEE. CDR3 amino acids: CASSVVASPDTQYF. The CDR3, as DNA: TGTGCCAGCAGCGTAGTGGCATCGCCAGATACGCAGTATTTT. Looking up the rest from reference TRBV9 and TRBJ2-3 gives the full variable domain: DSGVTQTPKHLITATGQRVTLRCSPRSGDLSVYWYQQSLDQGLQFLIQYYNGEERAKGNILERFSAQQFPDLHSELNLSSLELGDSALYFCASSVVASPDTQYFGPGTRLTVL.

This rearrangement joins TRBV21-1 to TRBJ1-2; TRBD1, the table's D call, lacks a check against the DNA. TRBV21-1 is a pseudogene segment. The CDR3 length is 17 residues. Here the CDR3 reads CASSNGTRRDLNGGYTF. CDR3 sequence (DNA): TGTGCCAGCAGCAACGGAACTCGCAGGGATCTCAACGGGGGCTACACCTTC.

V usage is TRBV7-9 and J usage is TRBJ2-3; TRBD2 might be the D (5 bases). Between the trimmed V and J ends, which lost 5 bases and 6 bases, there was a span of 15 bases. CDR3 length: 14 residues. CDR1 and CDR2 from the germline V gene are SEHNR and FQNEAQ (reference sequence). CDR3 nucleotide sequence: TGTGCCAGCAGCAGACTTTGGGGAGAGGATACGCAGTATTTT. This codes for CASSRLWGEDTQYF. The full variable domain, in which reference TRBV7-9 and TRBJ2-3 provide the parts outside the CDR3, is DTGVSQNPRHKITKRGQNVTFRCDPISEHNRLYWYRQTLGQGPEFLTYFQNEAQLEKSRLLSDRFSAERPKGSFSTLEIQRTEQGDSAMYLCASSRLWGEDTQYFGPGTRLTVL.

V and J are TRBV7-2 and TRBJ2-7; tentatively, D is TRBD2 (6 bases). There are 12 residues in the CDR3. Germline values: CDR1 SGHTA, CDR2 FQGNSA. V was shortened by 4 bases and J by 3 bases, with 7 bases between the two germline ends. CDR3 residues: CASSSGVYEQYF. The CDR3 DNA sequence: TGTGCCAGCAGCTCGGGAGTCTACGAGCAGTACTTC.